The present T cell receptor (beta chain) was sequenced within a study of CD8 T cells in ankylosing spondylitis. The study, taken as a whole, reports: With a CD8+ phenotype, disease-linked clones were relatively rare in peripheral blood. Reportedly, matched ankylosing spondylitis synovial fluid was significantly enriched for disease-linked clones.

MiXCR, run by TCRdb on the 5' RACE reads, gives a single entry per CDR3 protein. The sample comprises 200,000 to 300,000 distinct CDR3 sequences, about 24% of which are singletons, and roughly 0.6% rests with the top ten. With 4 bases clipped from V and 3 bases from J, the junction kept 10 bases outside the gene matches. The CDR3 is made up of 16 amino acids. Points on this clonotype: Its antigen is as yet unknown.

The specimen sequenced was blood, either unsorted or a sorted T cell fraction (not recorded which). The chain carries TRBV12-3 or TRBV12-4 and TRBJ1-1; 8 bases line up with TRBD1. The clonotype comes from a male donor with ankylosing spondylitis or in good health (not recorded which). DNA of the CDR3: TGTGCCAGCAGTTCGCCCCGGACAGGGAGGCACACTGAAGCTTTCTTT. Translation gives CASSSPRTGRHTEAFF.